The 20 T cell receptor beta chains in this list originate from one sample, sequenced in a study of T-cell reconstitution after alpha-beta-depleted transplantation in children (dated by TCRdb to 2015 to 2016). The library came from PCR. Sequencing used an Illumina HiSeq 2500. TCR library preparation used molecular barcoding, with unique molecular identifiers applied to normalize quantification of the TCRbeta repertoire. The raw public data were reprocessed by TCRdb itself: fastp quality trimming at Q25, MiXCR clonotype calling, in-frame beta chains only. Records with the same CDR3 protein are collapsed into one entry carrying the most frequent genes and DNA. This sample lists about 300,000 distinct CDR3 sequences; roughly a tenth were detected once. The top ten hold 7.5% of the sample. The sample's treatment or condition label is to be understood as: allogeneic hematopoietic cell transplantation with graft depleted of TCRalphabeta T cells and CD19 B cells.

Specimen: PBMCs, collected before TCRalphabeta/CD19-depleted stem cell transplant. Source of these receptors: a boy under three years old with acute myeloid leukemia, due to receive a stem cell transplant.

This clonotype was counted between two and nine times. This chain uses TRBV20-1 with TRBJ2-5; 14 nucleotides match TRBD2. Germline V gene sequence: CDR1 DFQATT, CDR2 SNEGSKA (reference sequence). V lost 3 bases, J lost 3 bases, and 6 bases stayed unmatched. The CDR3 covers 16 residues. Here the CDR3 DNA reads TGCAGTGCTAGCCGAGCGACTAGCGGGAGGGAAGAGACCCAGTACTTC. It translates to CSASRATSGREETQYF.

This clonotype occurred a few times. The chain couples TRBV12-3 or TRBV12-4 to TRBJ2-1; TRBD2 is a possible D gene (6 bases). The CDR3 contains 15 residues. The V and J ends lost 6 bases and 2 bases respectively, with 14 bases between them. The CDR3 region is CASSNIADPYNEQFF. The CDR3 coding sequence is TGTGCCAGCAGCAATATAGCGGACCCCTACAATGAGCAGTTCTTC.

At least ten counts were recorded for this clonotype. This chain links TRBV10-2 with TRBJ2-5; tentatively, D is TRBD1 (8 bases). The germline V gene has CDR1 WSHSY and CDR2 SAAADI. The CDR3 length is 13 residues. The V end was cut by 8 bases, the J end by 4 bases, with 14 bases between. CDR3 residues: CASGTGGGETQYF. DNA of the CDR3: TGCGCCAGCGGAACAGGGGGGGGAGAGACCCAGTACTTC.

This clonotype occurred a few times. The rearrangement uses TRBV12-3 or TRBV12-4 and TRBJ2-3; 7 positions agree with TRBD2. The trim removed 5 bases at V and 6 bases at J, leaving 8 bases unmatched. The CDR3 loop spans 14 amino acids. CDR3 DNA sequence: TGTGCCAGCAGTCCGGGACTACCGATCGATACGCAGTATTTT. This sequence encodes CASSPGLPIDTQYF.

This clonotype was seen at least ten times. The chain combines TRBV15 with TRBJ1-4; TRBD1 matches 11 bases. The germline V gene encodes CDR1 LNHNV and CDR2 YYDKDF (reference sequence). This CDR3 contains 14 residues. V shed 5 bases, J shed 8 bases, and the junction held 4 bases outside the gene matches. CDR3 nucleotide sequence: TGTGCCACCAGCCTGGGACAGGGGGAGGAAAAACTGTTTTTT. Translation: CATSLGQGEEKLFF. The full variable domain, in which reference TRBV15 and TRBJ1-4 provide the parts outside the CDR3, is DAMVIQNPRYQVTQFGKPVTLSCSQTLNHNVMYWYQQKSSQAPKLLFHYYDKDFNNEADTPDNFQSRRPNTSFCFLDIRSPGLGDTAMYLCATSLGQGEEKLFFGSGTQLSVL.

This clonotype has a count of ten or more. This chain uses TRBV15 with TRBJ2-7; no firm D call. Germline lookup yields CDR1 LNHNV and CDR2 YYDKDF (reference sequence). Trimming cost V 0 bases and J 2 bases, with 20 bases left between them. The CDR3 has 18 amino acids. For the CDR3, the DNA is TGTGCCACCAGCAGAGATATCGCACACAGCCCTCGGCCCTACGAGCAGTACTTC. It encodes CATSRDIAHSPRPYEQYF.

This clonotype was found many times. J is TRBJ2-2 and V is TRBV4-2, with TRBD2 identical over 11 bases. CDR3 length: 19 residues. V was pared by 0 bases and J by 5 bases, with 11 bases of the junction left unmatched. The V gene's germline CDR1 is LGHNA and CDR2 YNFKEQ. The CDR3 region is CASSQDLASGGMGTGELFF. CDR3 sequence (DNA): TGTGCCAGCAGCCAAGATCTTGCTAGCGGGGGGATGGGAACCGGGGAGCTGTTTTTT.

This clonotype was observed at least ten times. The chain is built from TRBV7-2 and TRBJ2-1; 12 nucleotides align to TRBD2. V lost 5 bases and J lost 8; bases outside the gene matches: 7. Per the germline V gene, CDR1 is SGHTA and CDR2 is FQGNSA. The CDR3 length is 15 residues. Here the CDR3 DNA reads TGTGCCAGCAGCACGACTAGCGGGAGAGGTTATGAGCAGTTCTTC. Protein product: CASSTTSGRGYEQFF.

This clonotype came up many times. The chain links TRBV7-9 to TRBJ2-1; 7 bases line up with TRBD2. This CDR3 has 16 residues. V lost 1 base, J lost 2 bases, and 5 bases stayed unmatched. CDR1 SEHNR and CDR2 FQNEAQ come from the germline V gene (reference sequence). The CDR3 coding sequence is TGTGCCAGCAGCTTAGAGGGGACTATACCCTACAATGAGCAGTTCTTC. It yields the protein CASSLEGTIPYNEQFF.

This clonotype has more than one count but fewer than ten. The rearrangement joins TRBV7-3 to TRBJ2-5; TRBD2 matches 9 bases. The CDR3 length is 17 residues. The V segment lost 2 bases and the J segment 2 bases; nucleotides outside the gene matches: 9. CDR1 is SGHTA and CDR2 is FQGTGA in the germline V gene. In nucleotides, the CDR3 is TGTGCCAGCAGCTTATCAGGGCTAGCGGGGAGGCAAGAGACCCAGTACTTC. As protein: CASSLSGLAGRQETQYF.

This clonotype was seen ten or more times. V gene TRBV11-2 combines with J gene TRBJ1-1; D ambiguous. Germline lookup yields CDR1 SGHAT and CDR2 FQNNGV. There are 14 residues in the CDR3. Trimming removed 1 base from V and 5 bases from J, with 11 bases in between. The CDR3 nucleotides read TGTGCCAGCAGCTTAGGAGGGTTGGGGACTGAAGCTTTCTTT. It yields the protein CASSLGGLGTEAFF.

This clonotype was detected ten times or more. The chain links TRBV5-1 to TRBJ2-3; 8 bases are shared with TRBD2. The CDR3 loop spans 17 amino acids. J was trimmed by 0 bases and V by 4 bases; bases with no gene match: 10. From germline, CDR1 is SGHRS and CDR2 YFSETQ. The CDR3 region is CASSGVAGSTSTDTQYF. DNA of the CDR3: TGCGCCAGCAGCGGGGTAGCGGGGTCCACTAGCACAGATACGCAGTATTTT.

The chain couples TRBV15 to TRBJ2-7; possible D gene TRBD2, 6 bases. CDR3 length: 14 residues. CDR1 and CDR2 (germline): LNHNV, YYDKDF (reference sequence). The V end was cut by 3 bases, the J end by 3 bases, with 12 bases between. CDR3 sequence reads: CATSSPGDHYEQYF. The CDR3 DNA follows: TGTGCCACCAGCAGCCCGGGGGACCACTACGAGCAGTACTTC. Using reference TRBV15 and TRBJ2-7 for the parts outside the CDR3, the full variable domain is DAMVIQNPRYQVTQFGKPVTLSCSQTLNHNVMYWYQQKSSQAPKLLFHYYDKDFNNEADTPDNFQSRRPNTSFCFLDIRSPGLGDTAMYLCATSSPGDHYEQYFGPGTRLTVT.

Points on this clonotype: This may be a read error, as it is one base from a much larger clone. This chain connects TRBV28 to TRBJ1-2; the match to TRBD1 covers 7 bases. Per germline, CDR1 MDHEN and CDR2 SYDVKM. The CDR3 is 15 residues long. The CDR3 DNA is TGTGCCAGCAGTCTACCAGGAGGGGGCGGCTATGGCTACTCCTTC. It encodes CASSLPGGGGYGYSF.

This clonotype occurred many times. CDR3 in amino acids: CASSSHVFGTGDYEQYF. CDR3 nucleotides: TGTGCCAGCAGTTCCCACGTTTTCGGGACAGGGGACTACGAGCAGTACTTC. The chain carries TRBV28 and TRBJ2-7; 10 nucleotides agree with TRBD1. Losses at the gene ends were 4 bases for V and 3 bases for J; bases not matched to a gene: 12. The CDR3 runs 17 residues. Germline CDR1 and CDR2: MDHEN and SYDVKM.

The chain couples TRBV18 to TRBJ2-7; 8 bases agree with TRBD1. This CDR3 comprises 16 residues. With 3 bases clipped from V and 3 bases from J, the junction kept 10 bases outside the gene matches. In germline, CDR1 is KGHSH, CDR2 LQKENI. The CDR3 region is CASSPVQGALYYEQYF. The CDR3, as DNA: TGTGCCAGCTCACCGGTCCAGGGGGCCCTCTACTACGAGCAGTACTTC.

Ten or more counts support this clonotype. V and J are TRBV18 and TRBJ1-3; possible D gene TRBD1, 5 bases. Germline V lookup: CDR1 KGHSH, CDR2 LQKENI. The CDR3 contains 14 residues. Trimming shortened V by 2 bases and J by 1 base, and 6 bases separated the two germline ends. The DNA for the CDR3 is TGTGCCAGCTCACCAGGACAATCTGGAAACACCATATATTTT. It encodes CASSPGQSGNTIYF.

About this clonotype itself: At one boundary the junction diverges from the germline segment, which might be a read error. The chain couples TRBV6-1 to TRBJ2-7; no clear D. CDR3 length equals 13 residues. CDR1 MNHNS and CDR2 SASEGT come from the germline V gene. This CDR3 reads CASREDGYYEQYF. The CDR3 region has the DNA TGTGCCAGCAGAGAAGACGGATACTACGAGCAGTACTTC.

The chain couples TRBV6-5 to TRBJ2-4, with D maybe TRBD2 (7 bases). The CDR3 consists of 16 residues. Germline loops: CDR1 MNHEY, CDR2 SVGAGI. The V end was cut by 0 bases, the J end by 3 bases, with 12 bases between. CDR3 in amino acids: CASSYSLGGGKNIQYF. The CDR3 DNA reads TGTGCCAGCAGTTACTCGTTAGGGGGGGGCAAAAACATTCAGTACTTC.

This clonotype was seen at least ten times. The chain recombines TRBV28 with TRBJ1-1; D might be TRBD1 (5 bases). This CDR3 is 12 amino acids long. Germline-derived CDR1 and CDR2 are MDHEN and SYDVKM. Trimming cost V 10 bases and J 6 bases, with 15 bases left between them. CDR3: CAISWRGAEAFF. The CDR3 DNA reads TGTGCCATCTCATGGAGGGGCGCTGAAGCTTTCTTT.